The rows below give T cell receptor beta chains drawn from one sample of a study of human T cells and chemical hapten exposure. From the RACE reads, TCRdb called clonotypes with MiXCR, one entry per CDR3 protein. Of about 98,000 distinct CDR3 sequences listed, about a tenth are singletons. Sample: whole blood, taken in connection with sensitization to the hapten diphenylcyclopropenone (DPC). The receptors come from a woman in her fifties or sixties with alopecia areata. Some clones in this sample may be carry-over from other donors' samples. Both conserved end residues are part of each CDR3. A D gene is named only where the DNA matches it firmly. Each size is once, few, many, or a class for an expanded clone.

>-|TRBV19|few|TRBJ1-2|15
CASSTRVSTNYGYTF
TGTGCCAGTAGTACCAGGGTTTCTACTAACTATGGCTACACCTTC
>-|TRBV7-9|many|TRBJ1-2|14
CASSLGGSAYGYTF
TGTGCCAGCAGCTTAGGGGGGAGTGCCTATGGCTACACCTTC
>-|TRBV18|many|TRBJ2-6|21
CASSPGGLGGRQDSGANVLTF
TGTGCCAGCTCACCAGGCGGCCTGGGGGGGAGACAGGACTCTGGGGCCAACGTCCTGACTTTC
>-|TRBV7-3|few|TRBJ2-3|15
CASSHGTGSADTQYF
TGTGCCAGCAGCCACGGTACAGGTTCCGCAGATACGCAGTATTTT
>-|TRBV30|many|TRBJ2-5|12
CAWSGAEETQYF
TGTGCCTGGAGTGGGGCAGAAGAGACCCAGTACTTC
>-|TRBV19|few|TRBJ2-1|15
CASSIWGNSYNEQFF
TGTGCCAGTAGTATTTGGGGTAACTCCTACAATGAGCAGTTCTTC
>-|TRBV18|few|TRBJ1-2|14
CASSPPASAAGYTF
TGTGCCAGCTCACCACCGGCTTCAGCAGCTGGCTACACCTTC
>TRBD1|TRBV6-6|once|TRBJ1-5|14
CAGSISQGAQPQHF
TGTGCCGGCAGTATTTCACAGGGGGCCCAGCCCCAGCATTTT
>TRBD1|TRBV12-5|few|TRBJ2-5|17
CASGLATGDVSQETQYF
TGTGCTAGTGGTTTGGCCACAGGGGACGTTTCCCAAGAGACCCAGTACTTC
>-|TRBV29-1|few|TRBJ2-1|11
CSVVSYNEQFF
TGCAGCGTTGTCTCCTACAATGAGCAGTTCTTC
>TRBD1|TRBV12-3/TRBV12-4|few|TRBJ1-2|13
CASRLQGNYGYTF
TGTGCCAGCAGACTACAGGGGAACTATGGCTACACCTTC